This T cell receptor beta chain originates from a study of cytomegalovirus exposure and HLA in healthy donors. Primers included in the PCR were 60 Vbeta and 13 Jbeta primers. Here immunoSEQ multiplex PCR was the method, and the copy in TCRdb shows in-frame clones only, minus some. The data show about 120,000 clones, with 80% seen just once and around 10% held by the top ten. Germline lookup yields CDR1 SNHLY and CDR2 FYNNEI. The V end was cut by 8 bases, the J end by 0 bases, with 13 bases between. The CDR3 is made up of 15 amino acids. The source material was PBMCs. V is TRBV2 and J is TRBJ1-4, with D hard to call. This clonotype was sampled from a man aged 30 to 45 in good health and CMV-seropositive. This CDR3 reads CASFSFGATNEKLFF. Written as DNA, the CDR3 is TGTGCCAGCTTTTCTTTCGGAGCAACTAATGAAAAACTGTTTTTT.